Listed here are 16 T cell receptor beta chains from one sample, sequenced in a study of shared clonotypes between healthy human individuals. Only in-frame clones appear in the TCRdb table, and some are missing; sequencing was by immunoSEQ multiplex PCR. This table has 550,000 to 750,000 clones, roughly nine tenths appearing once. CD8 cells regarded as naive lacked CD45RO, were positively chosen for CCR7, and omitted terminally differentiated effector memory CD45RA+ cells. The sequencing input was naive CD8+ T cells sorted from blood. These receptors all stem from a man aged 30 to 39 in good health.

A word on this clone: In the same sample, other DNA sequences code for this CDR3. CDR3 in DNA: TGTGCCAGCAGCCTCGGTGGCGGCAATCAGCCCCAGCATTTT. This sequence encodes CASSLGGGNQPQHF. The gene calls are TRBV27 and TRBJ1-5; D is undetermined. Between the trimmed V and J ends, which lost 6 bases and 2 bases, there was a span of 11 bases. Germline V gene lookup returns CDR1 MNHEY and CDR2 SMNVEV (reference sequence). This CDR3 is built from 14 residues.

The chain couples TRBV4-2 to TRBJ2-3, with a weak D call TRBD2 (6 bases). This CDR3 contains 18 residues. The germline V and J ends were trimmed by 0 bases and 4 bases, with 20 bases remaining between them. CDR1 and CDR2 from the germline V gene are LGHNA and YNFKEQ. The CDR3 is CASSQDRRAGVDSDTQYF. The CDR3 bases are TGTGCCAGCAGCCAAGATAGGAGGGCGGGCGTGGATTCAGATACGCAGTATTTT.

This rearrangement joins TRBV5-5 to TRBJ2-7; the match to TRBD2 covers 7 bases. Germline CDR1 is SGHKS and CDR2 is YYEKEE (reference sequence). V lost 0 bases to trimming and J lost 3 bases; unmatched junction nucleotides: 3. The CDR3 is 14 residues long. The CDR3 coding sequence is TGTGCCAGCAGCTTGGGACTAGCTTTCTACGAGCAGTACTTC. It is translated as CASSLGLAFYEQYF.

The rearrangement links TRBV29-1 to TRBJ2-5, with no clear D. Trimming removed 3 bases from V and 5 bases from J, with 16 bases in between. CDR3 length equals 14 residues. Looked up from germline, CDR1 is SQVTM and CDR2 is ANQGSEA. The CDR3 DNA reads as TGCAGCGTTGATAAATGGGGTTTAGACGAGACCCAGTACTTC. It translates to CSVDKWGLDETQYF.

This sequence joins TRBV27 and TRBJ1-2; no clear D gene. This CDR3 contains 16 residues. The V gene's germline CDR1 is MNHEY and CDR2 SMNVEV (reference sequence). V gave up 6 bases and J gave up 0 bases, with 17 bases separating them. CDR3 nucleotide sequence: TGTGCCAGCAGCCCAACGGCCGGACCATCTAACTATGGCTACACCTTC. This gives the protein CASSPTAGPSNYGYTF.

This rearrangement joins TRBV19 to TRBJ2-7, with 10 bases aligning to TRBD2. V lost 7 bases, J lost 5 bases, and 5 bases stayed unmatched. The CDR3 sequence is 13 residues long. Looked up from germline, CDR1 is LNHDA and CDR2 is SQIVND (reference sequence). The CDR3 nucleotides are TGTGCCAGTAATCTAGCGGGAGCGGACGAGCAGTACTTC. Its protein product is CASNLAGADEQYF.

The rearrangement links TRBV6-5 to TRBJ1-1; D remains unclear. The CDR3 runs 14 residues. The V gene lost 8 bases and the J gene lost 0 bases, with 13 bases spanning the gap. Per the germline V gene, CDR1 is MNHEY and CDR2 is SVGAGI. The CDR3 region is CASHLENLNTEAFF. CDR3 DNA: TGTGCCAGCCATTTAGAAAATTTGAACACTGAAGCTTTCTTT.

The chain couples TRBV6-4 to TRBJ2-1; D may be TRBD2 (5 bases). The CDR3 is 14 residues long. The V gene lost 8 bases and the J gene lost 8 bases, with 19 bases spanning the gap. Germline loops: CDR1 MRHNA, CDR2 SNTAGT. CDR3 residues: CASVAHPGSDEQFF. The CDR3 bases are TGTGCCAGCGTTGCCCATCCGGGGTCCGATGAGCAGTTCTTC.

This clone was observed once. The V gene is TRBV4-1, the J gene TRBJ2-3; D gene unclear. The CDR3 contains 12 residues. V was cut by 4 bases and J by 6 bases, with 8 bases left in between. CDR1 is MGHRA, CDR2 YSYEKL, per germline. In DNA form, the CDR3 reads TGCGCCAGCAGCCCGCGAGATGATACGCAGTATTTT. Translating it yields CASSPRDDTQYF.

In its sample, this clone was seen a few times. The chain employs TRBV7-6 and TRBJ2-7; no clear D gene. The CDR3 totals 15 residues. Germline CDR1 and CDR2: SGHVS and FNYEAQ. Trimming took off 4 bases at V and 6 bases at J, with 19 bases between the two ends. CDR3 residues: CASSSTVDSRAEQYF. DNA of the CDR3: TGTGCCAGCAGCTCTACTGTAGACTCAAGAGCCGAGCAGTACTTC.

The rearrangement uses TRBV7-9 and TRBJ1-5; D is uncertain. CDR1 and CDR2 from the germline V gene are SEHNR and FQNEAQ (reference sequence). The V end was cut by 1 base, the J end by 4 bases, with 8 bases between. This CDR3 has 14 amino acids. CDR3: CASSLDSRNQPQHF. In DNA form, the CDR3 reads TGTGCCAGCAGCTTAGACTCCCGGAATCAGCCCCAGCATTTT.

The chain combines TRBV28 with TRBJ2-7; D might be TRBD2 (5 bases). The germline gives CDR1 MDHEN, CDR2 SYDVKM. V lost 11 bases, J lost 5 bases, and 13 bases lay in between. CDR3 length: 11 amino acids. The CDR3 protein is CAGGPVHEQYF. The CDR3 coding sequence is TGTGCCGGCGGGCCGGTCCACGAGCAGTACTTC.

The rearrangement links TRBV14 to TRBJ2-5; D is perhaps TRBD1 (6 bases). V lost 1 base and J 5 bases, leaving 20 bases between the germline ends. Per the germline V gene, CDR1 is SGHDN and CDR2 is FVKESK. This CDR3 comprises 17 residues. The chain's CDR3 is CASSQGTTRGLGETQYF. The DNA of the CDR3 is TGTGCCAGCAGCCAAGGCACGACCAGGGGTTTGGGGGAGACCCAGTACTTC.

The chain carries TRBV7-7 and TRBJ2-7, with 7 positions matching TRBD1. Germline assignment: CDR1 SSHAT and CDR2 FNYEAQ (reference sequence). Unmatched junction bases numbered 2, after V lost 5 bases and J lost 1 base. The CDR3 sequence is 13 residues long. This chain's CDR3 is CASSRQGSYEQYF. The CDR3 DNA reads TGTGCCAGCAGCCGACAGGGTTCCTACGAGCAGTACTTC.

In this sample, this clone turned up once. The genes are TRBV6-4 and TRBJ1-5; 7 bases align to TRBD1. The CDR3 has 15 amino acids. Germline V gene sequence: CDR1 MRHNA, CDR2 SNTAGT. V was pared by 0 bases and J by 7 bases, with 6 bases of the junction left unmatched. The CDR3 sequence is CASSDSGQGGQPQHF. The CDR3 DNA follows: TGTGCCAGCAGTGACTCCGGGCAGGGGGGGCAGCCCCAGCATTTT.

The chain carries TRBV14 and TRBJ2-7; 10 positions agree with TRBD1. CDR1 SGHDN and CDR2 FVKESK come from the germline V gene. V lost 4 bases to trimming and J lost 7 bases; unmatched junction nucleotides: 10. The CDR3 totals 15 residues. The CDR3 bases are TGTGCCAGCAGCCGACACCGGGACAGGGGCGGTGAGCAGTACTTC. Translation gives CASSRHRDRGGEQYF.